Each of the 4 T cell receptor beta chains below was sequenced from the same sample in a study of shared clonotypes between healthy human individuals. Libraries were prepared by immunoSEQ multiplex PCR; TCRdb keeps only in-frame clonotypes and omits some of them. The table shows approximately 2.4 million clones, with nearly 97% occurring only once. Material for sequencing was naive CD4+ T cells sorted from blood. Subset noted: CD45RA+ positively selected. The receptor source for this set is a man between 18 and 35 years old in good health.

V and J are TRBV6-1 and TRBJ2-7, with 8 bases lining up with TRBD1. From germline, CDR1 is MNHNS and CDR2 SASEGT. V lost 4 bases and J lost 2; bases outside the gene matches: 7. The CDR3 is 15 amino acids. The DNA for the CDR3 is TGTGCCAGCAGTGTACTGACAGGGGCGCCCTACGAGCAGTACTTC. It is translated as CASSVLTGAPYEQYF.

Details on this clone: Other DNA sequences in this specimen translate into the identical CDR3. The chain uses TRBV25-1 and TRBJ1-6, with 7 bases that match TRBD1. Germline CDR1 is MGHDK and CDR2 is SYGVNS. Germline trimming cut 4 bases from V and 10 bases from J; bases unmatched to any gene: 7. CDR3 length equals 14 residues. CDR3 loop: CASSVTGKESPLHF. CDR3 DNA sequence: TGTGCCAGCAGTGTGACAGGGAAAGAATCACCCCTCCACTTT.

The J gene is TRBJ2-2, the V gene TRBV5-6; TRBD2 might be the D (5 bases). Germline CDR1 SGHDT, CDR2 YYEEEE. Trimming took 4 bases from V and 11 from J, leaving 15 bases between them. This CDR3 region has 13 residues. CDR3 residues: CASSLAARGELFF. CDR3 sequence (DNA): TGTGCCAGCAGCCTGGCAGCCCGGGGTGAGCTGTTTTTT.

The chain couples TRBV11-2 to TRBJ1-1; no firm D call. V was clipped by 4 bases and J by 0 bases, with 9 bases between them. Germline CDR1 is SGHAT and CDR2 is FQNNGV. The CDR3 loop spans 14 amino acids. CDR3 bases: TGTGCCAGCAGCTCCCCCCCGGTGAACACTGAAGCTTTCTTT. Protein product: CASSSPPVNTEAFF.